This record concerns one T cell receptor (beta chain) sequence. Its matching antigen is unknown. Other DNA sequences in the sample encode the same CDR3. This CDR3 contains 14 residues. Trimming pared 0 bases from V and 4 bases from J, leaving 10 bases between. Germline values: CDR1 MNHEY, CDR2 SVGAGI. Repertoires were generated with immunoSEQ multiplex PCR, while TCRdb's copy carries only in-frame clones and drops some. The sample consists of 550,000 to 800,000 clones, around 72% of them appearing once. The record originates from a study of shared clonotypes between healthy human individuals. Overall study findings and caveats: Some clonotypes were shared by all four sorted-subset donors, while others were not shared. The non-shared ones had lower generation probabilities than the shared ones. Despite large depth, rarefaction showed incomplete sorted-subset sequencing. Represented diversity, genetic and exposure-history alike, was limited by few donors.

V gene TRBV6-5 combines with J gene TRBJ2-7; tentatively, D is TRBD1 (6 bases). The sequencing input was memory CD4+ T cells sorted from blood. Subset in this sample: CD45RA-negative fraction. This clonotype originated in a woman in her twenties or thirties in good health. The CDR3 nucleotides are TGTGCCAGCAGTTACTCGCGGACAGATTACGAGCAGTACTTC. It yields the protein CASSYSRTDYEQYF.